This T cell receptor (beta chain) was obtained from a study of blood T cell repertoires in COVID-19. The overall study: Sites across the United States, Italy and Spain contributed samples from acute and convalescent COVID-19. Sources were T cells, B-cell-depleted T cells, or PBMCs; the material itself was cDNA or gDNA.

Data came from immunoSEQ multiplex PCR; TCRdb stores just in-frame clones and leaves some out. The sample includes tens of thousands of clones, 89% seen only once; the top ten take roughly 1.5%. V gave up 5 bases and J gave up 3 bases, with 19 bases separating them. The CDR3 runs to 16 residues. Germline V gene data show CDR1 as MGHRA and CDR2 as YSYEKL. This TCR derives from a man aged 55 to 70 with acute or convalescent COVID-19. The chain combines TRBV4-1 with TRBJ1-1; D is ambiguous. Sequencing used peripheral blood. The CDR3 loop is CASSFSSDGIYTEAFF. DNA of the CDR3: TGCGCCAGCAGCTTTTCCTCCGACGGGATATACACTGAAGCTTTCTTT.